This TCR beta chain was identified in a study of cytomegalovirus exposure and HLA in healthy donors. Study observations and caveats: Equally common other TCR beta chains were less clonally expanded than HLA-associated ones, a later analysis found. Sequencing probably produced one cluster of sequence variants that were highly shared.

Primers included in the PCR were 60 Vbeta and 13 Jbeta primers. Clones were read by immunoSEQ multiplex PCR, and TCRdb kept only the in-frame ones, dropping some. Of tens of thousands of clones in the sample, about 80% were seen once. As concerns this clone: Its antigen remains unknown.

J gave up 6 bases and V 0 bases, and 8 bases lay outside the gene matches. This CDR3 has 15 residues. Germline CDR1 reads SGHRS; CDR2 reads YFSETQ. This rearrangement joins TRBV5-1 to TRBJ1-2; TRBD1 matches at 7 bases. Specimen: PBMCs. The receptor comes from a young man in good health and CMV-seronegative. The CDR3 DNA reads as TGCGCCAGCAGCTTGGATGGAGACAGGGTCGATGGCTACACCTTC. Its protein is CASSLDGDRVDGYTF.